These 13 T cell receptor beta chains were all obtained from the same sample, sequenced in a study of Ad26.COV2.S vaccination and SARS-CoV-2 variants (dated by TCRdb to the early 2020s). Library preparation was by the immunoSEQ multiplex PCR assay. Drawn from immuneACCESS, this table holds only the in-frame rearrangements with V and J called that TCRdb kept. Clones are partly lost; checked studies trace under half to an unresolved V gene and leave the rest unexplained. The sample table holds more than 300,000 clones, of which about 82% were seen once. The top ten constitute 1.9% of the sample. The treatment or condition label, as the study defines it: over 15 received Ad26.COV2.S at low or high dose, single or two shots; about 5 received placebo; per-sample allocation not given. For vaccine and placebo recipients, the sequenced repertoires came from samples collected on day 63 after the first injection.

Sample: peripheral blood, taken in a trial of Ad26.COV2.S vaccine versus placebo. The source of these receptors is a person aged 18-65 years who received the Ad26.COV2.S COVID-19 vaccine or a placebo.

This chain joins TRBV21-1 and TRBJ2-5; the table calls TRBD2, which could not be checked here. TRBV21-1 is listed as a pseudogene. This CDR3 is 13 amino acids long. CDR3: CASFRDFQETQYF. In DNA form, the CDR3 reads TGTGCCAGTTTTAGGGACTTCCAAGAGACCCAGTACTTC.

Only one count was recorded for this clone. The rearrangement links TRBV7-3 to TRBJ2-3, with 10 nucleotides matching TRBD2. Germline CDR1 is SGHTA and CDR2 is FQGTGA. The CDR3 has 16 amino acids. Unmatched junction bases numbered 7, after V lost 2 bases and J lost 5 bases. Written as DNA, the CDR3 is TGTGCCAGCAGCTTACGAGCGGGGGGGCCTATAGATACGCAGTATTTT. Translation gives CASSLRAGGPIDTQYF.

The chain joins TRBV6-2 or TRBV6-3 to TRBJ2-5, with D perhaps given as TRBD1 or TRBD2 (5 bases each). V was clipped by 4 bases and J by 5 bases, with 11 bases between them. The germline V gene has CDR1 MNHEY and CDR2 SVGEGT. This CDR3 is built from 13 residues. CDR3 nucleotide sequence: TGTGCCAGCAGTTTGAGGGGATGGGAGACCCAGTACTTC. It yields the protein CASSLRGWETQYF.

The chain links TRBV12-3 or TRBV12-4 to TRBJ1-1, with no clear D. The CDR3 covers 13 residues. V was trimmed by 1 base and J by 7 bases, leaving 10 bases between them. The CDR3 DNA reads TGTGCCAGCAGTTTAGGGGTGAAGGGTGAAGCTTTCTTT. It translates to CASSLGVKGEAFF.

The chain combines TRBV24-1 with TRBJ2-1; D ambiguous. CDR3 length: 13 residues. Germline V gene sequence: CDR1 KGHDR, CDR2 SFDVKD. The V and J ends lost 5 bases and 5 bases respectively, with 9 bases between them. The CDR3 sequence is CATSGRRNNEQFF. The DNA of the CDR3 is TGTGCCACCAGTGGTCGAAGAAACAATGAGCAGTTCTTC.

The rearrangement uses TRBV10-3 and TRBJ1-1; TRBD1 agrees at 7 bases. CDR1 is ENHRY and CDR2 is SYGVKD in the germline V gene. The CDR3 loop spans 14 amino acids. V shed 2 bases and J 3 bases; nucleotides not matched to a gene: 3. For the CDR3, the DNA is TGTGCCATCAGTGAGAGGGGGCAGGACACTGAAGCTTTCTTT. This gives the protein CAISERGQDTEAFF.

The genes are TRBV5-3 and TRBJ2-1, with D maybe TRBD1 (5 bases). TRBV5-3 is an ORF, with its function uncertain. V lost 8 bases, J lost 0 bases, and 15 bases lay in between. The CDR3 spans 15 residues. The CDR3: CARIRGGSSYNEQFF. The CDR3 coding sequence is TGTGCCAGGATTAGGGGTGGAAGCTCCTACAATGAGCAGTTCTTC.

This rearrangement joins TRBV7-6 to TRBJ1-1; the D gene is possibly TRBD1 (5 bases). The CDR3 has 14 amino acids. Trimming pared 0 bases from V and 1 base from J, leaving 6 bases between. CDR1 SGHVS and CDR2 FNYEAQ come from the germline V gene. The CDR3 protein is CASSLAGGNTEAFF. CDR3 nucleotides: TGTGCCAGCAGCTTAGCGGGGGGGAACACTGAAGCTTTCTTT.

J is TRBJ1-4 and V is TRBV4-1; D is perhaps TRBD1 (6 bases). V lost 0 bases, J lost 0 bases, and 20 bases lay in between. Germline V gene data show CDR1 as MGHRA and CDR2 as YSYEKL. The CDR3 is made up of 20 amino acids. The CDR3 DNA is TGCGCCAGCAGCCAAGATGGGAGGGGGTCCTTTTCTGCAACTAATGAAAAACTGTTTTTT. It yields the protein CASSQDGRGSFSATNEKLFF.

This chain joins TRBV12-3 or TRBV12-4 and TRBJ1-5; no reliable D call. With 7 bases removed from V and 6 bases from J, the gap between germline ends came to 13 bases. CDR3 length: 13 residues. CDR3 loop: CASIKGGGQPQHF. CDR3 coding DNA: TGTGCCAGCATCAAGGGAGGAGGTCAGCCCCAGCATTTT.

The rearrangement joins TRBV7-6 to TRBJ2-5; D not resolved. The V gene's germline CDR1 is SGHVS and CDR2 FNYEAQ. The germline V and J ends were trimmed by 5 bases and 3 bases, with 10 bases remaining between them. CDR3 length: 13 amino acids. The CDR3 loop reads CASSPSAKETQYF. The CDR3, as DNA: TGTGCCAGCAGCCCCTCAGCGAAAGAGACCCAGTACTTC.

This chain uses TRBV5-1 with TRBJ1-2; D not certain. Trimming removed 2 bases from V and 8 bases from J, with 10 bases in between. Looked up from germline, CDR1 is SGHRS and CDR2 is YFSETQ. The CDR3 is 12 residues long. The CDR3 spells CASSLNERGYTF. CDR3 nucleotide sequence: TGCGCCAGCAGCTTAAATGAGAGGGGCTACACCTTC.

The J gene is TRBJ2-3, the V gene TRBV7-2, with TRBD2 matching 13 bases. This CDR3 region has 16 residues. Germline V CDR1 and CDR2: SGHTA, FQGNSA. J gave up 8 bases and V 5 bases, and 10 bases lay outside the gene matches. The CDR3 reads CASSPGLAGATATQYF. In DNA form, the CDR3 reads TGTGCCAGCAGCCCCGGACTAGCGGGGGCCACGGCTACGCAGTATTTT.